The clone carrying this TCR beta chain was observed at least ten times. What it binds is unknown. The CDR3 has 15 residues. Germline V gives CDR1 LGHNA, CDR2 YSLEER. Trimming at V came to 0 bases and at J to 5 bases, leaving 6 bases not matched to a gene. These data belong to a study of type 1 regulatory T cells. The overall study: T-allo10 is a Tr1-enriched, alloantigen-specific CD4 T cell product made in vitro.

TCRdb called the reads again in MiXCR, with one record for every CDR3 protein. The table lists tens of thousands of distinct CDR3 sequences, 9% to 15% of them singletons. Notes on the study in general: Compared with non-type 1 regulatory T cells, type 1 regulatory T cells showed a more restricted TCR repertoire.

The receptor was isolated from a human donor in good health. The sequenced material came from cultured non-Tr1 T cells, either the whole culture or a sorted T cell fraction (not recorded which). This chain links TRBV4-3 with TRBJ2-7; the match to TRBD2 covers 8 bases. CDR3 residues: CASSQDPGRGNEQYF. The CDR3 DNA follows: TGCGCCAGCAGCCAAGATCCCGGGAGGGGGAACGAGCAGTACTTC.